The clone carrying this T cell receptor (beta chain) was recorded many times. What it binds is not known. Having ophthalmopathy, the donors showed moderate-to-severe activity, CAS ≥3 and NOSPECS ≥4, with disease lasting under 3 months. The sample is drawn from a study of Graves' ophthalmopathy and Graves' hyperthyroidism. Study information: The blood sample was drawn at first diagnosis and before any treatment.

Amplification of TCR beta CDR3 regions used RNA transcripts. HTBI-primed RT-PCR formed the first round, and a multiplex PCR formed the second. One entry per CDR3 protein results from TCRdb running MiXCR on the multiplex PCR reads. The sample shows around 400,000 distinct CDR3 sequences, around 19% of them seen only once. Study-wide results and limits: Blood also held most thyroid clonotypes expanded above 0.001 frequency. Ophthalmopathy could be told apart from stable hyperthyroidism by a 13-signature model (around 88% sensitivity, around 84% specificity).

Sequencing used peripheral blood. The source of this sequence is a woman aged 18-35 years with Graves' ophthalmopathy.

The CDR3 coding sequence is TGTGCCTGGAGTCAGGGGTATGGCTACACCTTC. This codes for CAWSQGYGYTF. The chain couples TRBV30 to TRBJ1-2; tentatively, D is TRBD1 (6 bases). This CDR3 is 11 amino acids long. V was shortened by 2 bases and J by 5 bases, with 6 bases between the two germline ends. CDR1 and CDR2 (germline): GTSNPN, SVGIG (reference sequence).